The 26 T cell receptor beta chains in this list originate from one sample, sequenced in a study of naive and memory T cell subsets. The beta constant-region primer was an equimolar mix of two oligonucleotides covering TRBC1 and TRBC2. MiXCR, run by TCRdb on the UMI-ligation and nested PCR reads, gives a single entry per CDR3 protein. The sample has approximately 82,000 distinct CDR3 sequences, 7% seen once. The source material was central memory CD4+ T cells from blood. Every receptor here comes from a human donor in good health.

There are many counts of this clonotype. The CDR3 loop reads CASNLGGSYGYTF. CDR3 DNA: TGTGCCAGCAACCTCGGGGGGTCCTATGGCTACACCTTC. The V call is TRBV6-1, the J call TRBJ1-2, with a weak D call TRBD1 (5 bases). CDR3 length: 13 residues. Looked up from germline, CDR1 is MNHNS and CDR2 is SASEGT. V was pared by 7 bases and J by 4 bases, with 13 bases between.

J is TRBJ2-5 and V is TRBV7-9; D unclear. Germline V gene data show CDR1 as SEHNR and CDR2 as FQNEAQ (reference sequence). The CDR3 is 12 amino acids. V was pared by 5 bases and J by 7 bases, with 11 bases between. CDR3 sequence reads: CASSTEALTQYF. In DNA form, the CDR3 reads TGTGCCAGCAGCACCGAAGCACTGACCCAGTACTTC.

The table lists this clonotype with many counts. CDR3: CSVVDPDRGHTEAFF. The CDR3, as DNA: TGCAGCGTTGTTGACCCGGACAGGGGGCATACTGAAGCTTTCTTT. The rearrangement joins TRBV29-1 to TRBJ1-1; the match to TRBD1 covers 11 bases. Looked up from germline, CDR1 is SQVTM and CDR2 is ANQGSEA. Trimming at V came to 4 bases and at J to 5 bases, leaving 9 bases not matched to a gene. The CDR3 extends over 15 amino acids.

This clonotype was detected ten times or more. The chain uses TRBV24-1 and TRBJ1-1, with TRBD1 matching 8 bases. V shed 9 bases, J shed 1 base, and the junction held 6 bases outside the gene matches. This CDR3 contains 14 residues. Germline values: CDR1 KGHDR, CDR2 SFDVKD. The DNA of the CDR3 is TGTGCCACCCGTCCCGGGACAGGGAACACTGAAGCTTTCTTT. It yields the protein CATRPGTGNTEAFF.

This clonotype appeared many times. The rearrangement joins TRBV28 to TRBJ2-7; D is unclear. The CDR3 consists of 14 residues. The germline CDR1 and CDR2 sequences are MDHEN and SYDVKM. Trimming took off 6 bases at V and 6 bases at J, with 18 bases between the two ends. The CDR3 is CASSQRRLGGEQYF. In DNA form, the CDR3 reads TGTGCCAGCAGCCAAAGACGCTTAGGTGGCGAGCAGTACTTC.

This clonotype has more than one count but fewer than ten. The chain couples TRBV7-2 to TRBJ2-5, with 11 bases that match TRBD2. The V and J ends lost 1 base and 4 bases, in that order; junction bases with no gene match: 5. Germline loops: CDR1 SGHTA, CDR2 FQGNSA. The CDR3 totals 16 residues. The CDR3 sequence: CASSLGLAGGRETQYF. The CDR3 nucleotides are TGTGCCAGCAGCTTAGGGCTAGCGGGGGGTAGAGAGACCCAGTACTTC.

This rearrangement joins TRBV12-5 to TRBJ2-2, with a tentative D call TRBD2 (5 bases). The V end lost 7 bases, the J end lost 5 bases, and 14 bases lay between the germline ends. The germline gives CDR1 LGHNT, CDR2 FRNRAP. The CDR3 runs to 14 residues. The CDR3: CASDGSRGTGELFF. The DNA for the CDR3 is TGTGCTAGTGATGGGAGTCGGGGAACCGGGGAGCTGTTTTTT.

This clonotype was counted ten times or more. The J gene is TRBJ2-7, the V gene TRBV5-1; 7 bases are shared with TRBD1. Trimming cost V 0 bases and J 0 bases; bases outside gene matches: 3. There are 15 residues in the CDR3. CDR1 is SGHRS, CDR2 YFSETQ, per germline. CDR3 sequence (DNA): TGCGCCAGCAGCTTGGTTCCAGGGGGCTCCTACGAGCAGTACTTC. This translates into CASSLVPGGSYEQYF.

This clonotype was seen ten or more times. V usage is TRBV10-2 and J usage is TRBJ2-7, with no clear D. Deletions cut 8 bases from V and 7 bases from J, with 15 bases between. The CDR3 consists of 12 residues. CDR1 WSHSY and CDR2 SAAADI come from the germline V gene. CDR3 sequence (DNA): TGCGCCAGCGCAAGCGCAGGAGTGGAGCAGTACTTC. Translating gives CASASAGVEQYF.

Ten or more counts support this clonotype. CDR3: CASTLDWAESIQYF. CDR3 DNA sequence: TGTGCCAGCACTTTGGACTGGGCTGAGAGCATTCAGTACTTC. V usage is TRBV12-3 or TRBV12-4 and J usage is TRBJ2-4; maybe TRBD2 (5 bases). This CDR3 contains 14 residues. Trimming shortened V by 7 bases and J by 9 bases, and 19 bases separated the two germline ends.

This chain uses TRBV7-2 with TRBJ2-7; no clear D gene. Germline-derived CDR1 and CDR2 are SGHTA and FQGNSA. Trimming took 2 bases from V and 6 from J, leaving 11 bases between them. The CDR3 has 13 amino acids. In DNA, the CDR3 is TGTGCCAGCAGCTTAACCCTCTCGGGCGAGCAGTACTTC. Translation: CASSLTLSGEQYF.

Concerning this clonotype: A much larger clone differs from this one at a single base, so this may be a read error. V usage is TRBV28 and J usage is TRBJ2-7, with 7 bases that match TRBD1. Germline V gene lookup returns CDR1 MDHEN and CDR2 SYDVKM. V shed 5 bases, J shed 0 bases, and the junction held 4 bases outside the gene matches. The CDR3 has 14 residues. CDR3 sequence reads: CASSATGSSYEQYF. As DNA, the CDR3 is TGTGCCAGCAGTGCGACAGGGAGCTCCTACGAGCAGTACTTC. Combining the CDR3 with reference TRBV28 and TRBJ2-7 gives the whole variable domain DVKVTQSSRYLVKRTGEKVFLECVQDMDHENMFWYRQDPGLGLRLIYFSYDVKMKEKGDIPEGYSVSREKKERFSLILESASTNQTSMYLCASSATGSSYEQYFGPGTRLTVT.

At least ten counts were recorded for this clonotype. The chain carries TRBV28 and TRBJ1-5; 7 nucleotides match TRBD1. The germline V gene encodes CDR1 MDHEN and CDR2 SYDVKM. CDR3 length equals 15 residues. The junction had 9 bases not matched to a gene; V was cut back by 6 bases and J by 4 bases. CDR3: CASSTTGIINQPQHF. The DNA for the CDR3 is TGTGCCAGCAGCACGACAGGGATTATAAATCAGCCCCAGCATTTT. Supplemented by reference TRBV28 and TRBJ1-5, the full variable domain reads DVKVTQSSRYLVKRTGEKVFLECVQDMDHENMFWYRQDPGLGLRLIYFSYDVKMKEKGDIPEGYSVSREKKERFSLILESASTNQTSMYLCASSTTGIINQPQHFGDGTRLSIL.

This chain uses TRBV7-2 with TRBJ1-1; D unclear. The CDR3 runs 15 residues. Germline V gene data show CDR1 as SGHTA and CDR2 as FQGNSA. Trimming removed 5 bases from V and 6 bases from J, with 19 bases in between. CDR3 in DNA: TGTGCCAGCAGCCCTAGGAGGGAGAGGTTCTCTGAAGCTTTCTTT. This sequence encodes CASSPRRERFSEAFF.

In its sample, this clonotype was seen a few times. The chain links TRBV7-2 to TRBJ2-3; D possibly uses TRBD1 or TRBD2 (5 bases each). The CDR3 spans 15 residues. V shed 3 bases and J shed 1 base, with 11 bases lying between them. Looked up from germline, CDR1 is SGHTA and CDR2 is FQGNSA. The chain's CDR3 is CASSLGPSGTDTQYF. The DNA for the CDR3 is TGTGCCAGCAGCTTGGGACCCTCGGGCACAGATACGCAGTATTTT. The full variable domain, in which reference TRBV7-2 and TRBJ2-3 provide the parts outside the CDR3, is GAGVSQSPSNKVTEKGKDVELRCDPISGHTALYWYRQSLGQGLEFLIYFQGNSAPDKSGLPSDRFSAERTGGSVSTLTIQRTQQEDSAVYLCASSLGPSGTDTQYFGPGTRLTVL.

This clonotype was observed at least ten times. The V and J genes are TRBV7-2 and TRBJ1-1, with a weak D call TRBD1 (6 bases). The CDR3 loop spans 13 amino acids. Germline loops: CDR1 SGHTA, CDR2 FQGNSA. Trimming cost V 5 bases and J 7 bases, with 14 bases left between them. DNA of the CDR3: TGTGCCAGCAGCCCAAGGGGGGGATATGAAGCTTTCTTT. Translating gives CASSPRGGYEAFF.

This clonotype was recorded at least ten times. This sequence joins TRBV6-4 and TRBJ1-2, with D tentatively TRBD1 (5 bases). With 2 bases removed from V and 2 bases from J, the gap between germline ends came to 6 bases. The CDR3 is 13 residues long. The germline V gene encodes CDR1 MRHNA and CDR2 SNTAGT. DNA for the CDR3: TGTGCCAGCAGTGACCGGGGGAACTATGGCTACACCTTC. Protein product: CASSDRGNYGYTF.

This clonotype was seen a handful of times. The rearrangement joins TRBV20-1 to TRBJ2-3; perhaps TRBD2 as D (5 bases). V was cut by 2 bases and J by 1 base, with 16 bases left in between. The CDR3 spans 16 residues. Germline V gene data show CDR1 as DFQATT and CDR2 as SNEGSKA (reference sequence). The DNA of the CDR3 is TGCAGTGCTAGACCGCCGGGATCATGGGGCACAGATACGCAGTATTTT. Translated, it gives CSARPPGSWGTDTQYF.

This clonotype was picked up many times. V and J are TRBV6-6 and TRBJ1-5; 7 bases are a match to TRBD1. CDR3 size: 16 residues. The germline V gene encodes CDR1 MNHNY and CDR2 SVGAGI (reference sequence). V shed 5 bases, J shed 2 bases, and the junction held 9 bases outside the gene matches. In DNA, the CDR3 is TGTGCCAGCAGTCCCCACCTAGACAGGGGCAATCAGCCCCAGCATTTT. Its translation: CASSPHLDRGNQPQHF.

The chain has TRBV5-1 and TRBJ2-2; the D gene is possibly TRBD1 (6 bases). The CDR3 totals 16 residues. Per germline, CDR1 SGHRS and CDR2 YFSETQ. V was pared by 4 bases and J by 6 bases, with 19 bases between. The CDR3 DNA is TGCGCCAGCAGCCTACAGGGCCAAACCGCCGCCGGGGAGCTGTTTTTT. Protein: CASSLQGQTAAGELFF.

The rearrangement uses TRBV5-1 and TRBJ2-2; 12 nucleotides agree with TRBD2. Unmatched junction bases numbered 4, after V lost 5 bases and J lost 5 bases. This CDR3 comprises 15 residues. Germline lookup yields CDR1 SGHRS and CDR2 YFSETQ. DNA of the CDR3: TGCGCCAGCAGGCCTACTAGCGGGGGGACCGGGGAGCTGTTTTTT. Amino acids: CASRPTSGGTGELFF. Complete variable domain (other parts from reference TRBV5-1 and TRBJ2-2): KAGVTQTPRYLIKTRGQQVTLSCSPISGHRSVSWYQQTPGQGLQFLFEYFSETQRNKGNFPGRFSGRQFSNSRSEMNVSTLELGDSALYLCASRPTSGGTGELFFGEGSRLTVL.

The chain couples TRBV7-9 to TRBJ2-7; D is unresolved. This CDR3 spans 13 amino acids. V lost 0 bases and J lost 7, with 10 bases in between. Germline V lookup: CDR1 SEHNR, CDR2 FQNEAQ (reference sequence). The CDR3 sequence is CASSLAKTREQYF. CDR3 bases: TGTGCCAGCAGCTTAGCCAAGACCCGAGAGCAGTACTTC.

This clonotype was detected only a few times. The V call is TRBV5-6, the J call TRBJ1-4; the match to TRBD1 covers 7 bases. CDR1 and CDR2 from the germline V gene are SGHDT and YYEEEE. The CDR3 extends over 15 amino acids. The V gene end was trimmed by 0 bases and the J gene end by 4 bases; junction bases not matched to a gene: 3. Here the CDR3 reads CASSLGTGINEKLFF. The CDR3 DNA reads TGTGCCAGCAGCTTGGGGACAGGAATTAATGAAAAACTGTTTTTT.

The V and J genes are TRBV20-1 and TRBJ1-2; maybe TRBD1 (6 bases). The CDR3 is 12 residues long. Trimming left V 6 bases short and J 2 bases short, with 10 bases between. In germline, CDR1 is DFQATT, CDR2 SNEGSKA (reference sequence). The DNA of the CDR3 is TGCAGTGCAGGACAGTCAAACTATGGCTACACCTTC. Its protein product is CSAGQSNYGYTF.

The table lists this clonotype with many counts. The chain has TRBV4-3 and TRBJ1-1, with no clear D. The CDR3 has 15 amino acids. V lost 0 bases, J lost 0 bases, and 8 bases lay in between. The germline V gene has CDR1 LGHNA and CDR2 YSLEER. The CDR3 nucleotides are TGCGCCAGCAGCCAAGAGCCAGTCATGAACACTGAAGCTTTCTTT. Translated, it gives CASSQEPVMNTEAFF.

This clonotype has just a few counts. This rearrangement joins TRBV5-5 to TRBJ2-5, with D perhaps given as TRBD1 or TRBD2 (5 bases each). In germline, CDR1 is SGHKS, CDR2 YYEKEE (reference sequence). This CDR3 comprises 14 residues. V lost 5 bases, J lost 7 bases, and 18 bases lay in between. CDR3 loop: CASSDTGTLGTQYF. CDR3 in DNA: TGTGCCAGCAGTGACACCGGGACCCTTGGGACCCAGTACTTC. The entire variable domain, with the rest obtained from reference TRBV5-5 and TRBJ2-5, is as follows: DAGVTQSPTHLIKTRGQQVTLRCSPISGHKSVSWYQQVLGQGPQFIFQYYEKEERGRGNFPDRFSARQFPNYSSELNVNALLLGDSALYLCASSDTGTLGTQYFGPGTRLLVL.